This T cell receptor (beta chain) emerged from a study of CD8+ T cells in alopecia areata. The study, taken as a whole, reports: Higher clonality and more expanded CD8+ clones appeared in lesional than normal scalp. Amid tofacitinib therapy, many expanded lesional clones stayed present in scalp and blood. Significant decreases in scalp clonality and expanded CD8+ clones followed tofacitinib treatment.

RNA extraction was followed by reverse transcription into cDNA, which acted as the sequencing template. Produced via immunoSEQ multiplex PCR; TCRdb's table is partial and in-frame only. The data hold approximately 280,000 clones, with about three fifths observed a single time. A word on this clone: The target antigen is unknown.

This CDR3 is built from 11 residues. V lost 5 bases and J lost 4, with 4 bases in between. CDR1 is MNHEY, CDR2 SMNVEV, per germline (reference sequence). Treatment in this sample: oral pan-JAK inhibitor, 5-10 mg twice daily. The chain carries TRBV27 and TRBJ2-3; D not certain. The source was CD4+ T cells sorted from blood, collected at week 24, from a patient treated with tofacitinib. The clonotype comes from a human donor with alopecia areata. The CDR3 reads CASSTADTQYF. Written as DNA, the CDR3 is TGTGCCAGCAGTACCGCAGATACGCAGTATTTT.